This T cell receptor (beta chain) was found in a study of T cells in Graves' hyperthyroidism and ophthalmopathy. Findings and caveats of the study: Ophthalmopathy stood apart from stable hyperthyroidism in a 13 V-J model. Within blood appeared most thyroid clonotypes that had expanded above 0.001.

This clonotype was counted a single time. As yet, its antigen is unknown. Template material for amplifying TCR beta CDR3 regions consisted of RNA transcripts. The study used the HTBI primer set for a first-round RT-PCR of the TCR CDR3. TCRdb re-analysed the multiplex PCR reads in MiXCR, keeping a single row per CDR3 protein. The data show about 610,000 distinct CDR3 sequences, with under 60% seen just once and about 8.3% held by the top ten. What was sequenced was peripheral blood or thyroid tissue (not recorded which). The TCR comes from a woman younger than 35 with Graves' hyperthyroidism.

The CDR3 nucleotides read TGCAGTGCTAGATTACTAGCGGGAACGGGAAACACCATATATTTT. Its translation is CSARLLAGTGNTIYF. The V and J genes are TRBV20-1 and TRBJ1-3; D unresolved. CDR3 size: 15 residues. V lost 2 bases to trimming and J lost 4 bases, with 15 bases between them. Germline values: CDR1 DFQATT, CDR2 SNEGSKA (reference sequence).